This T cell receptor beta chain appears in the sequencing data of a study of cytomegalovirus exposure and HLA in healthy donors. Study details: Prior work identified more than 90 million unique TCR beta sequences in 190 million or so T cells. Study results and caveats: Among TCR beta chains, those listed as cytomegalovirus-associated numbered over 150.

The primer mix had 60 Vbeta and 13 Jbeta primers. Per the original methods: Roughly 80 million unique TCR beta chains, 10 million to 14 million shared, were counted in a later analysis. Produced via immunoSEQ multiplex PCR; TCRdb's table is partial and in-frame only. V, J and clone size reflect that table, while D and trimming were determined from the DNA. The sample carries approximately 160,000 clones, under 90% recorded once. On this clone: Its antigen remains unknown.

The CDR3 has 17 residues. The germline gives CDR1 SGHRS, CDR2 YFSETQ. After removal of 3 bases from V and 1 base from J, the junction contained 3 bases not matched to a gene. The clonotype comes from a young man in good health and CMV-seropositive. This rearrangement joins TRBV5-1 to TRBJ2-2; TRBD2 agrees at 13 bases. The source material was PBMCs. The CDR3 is CASSSTSGGQNTGELFF. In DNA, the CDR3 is TGCGCCAGCAGCTCGACTAGCGGGGGGCAGAACACCGGGGAGCTGTTTTTT.